This T cell receptor beta chain was observed in a study of blood T cell repertoires in COVID-19. Overall study context: The study drew acute and convalescent COVID-19 samples from the United States, Italy and Spain.

Per germline, CDR1 SEHNR and CDR2 FQNEAQ (reference sequence). V lost 1 base, J lost 5 bases, and 10 bases lay in between. The CDR3 is 14 amino acids. TCRdb's copy holds only in-frame clones and misses some; the assay was immunoSEQ multiplex PCR. Among 250,000 to 300,000 clones, about 88% were seen once, and the ten largest hold roughly 4%. The chain combines TRBV7-9 with TRBJ2-3, with TRBD2 as a possible D gene (6 bases). Source material: peripheral blood. The receptor was isolated from a man aged 18 to 30 with active or convalescent COVID-19. The CDR3: CASSLVSGEDTQYF. CDR3 sequence (DNA): TGTGCCAGCAGCTTAGTTTCGGGGGAAGATACGCAGTATTTT.